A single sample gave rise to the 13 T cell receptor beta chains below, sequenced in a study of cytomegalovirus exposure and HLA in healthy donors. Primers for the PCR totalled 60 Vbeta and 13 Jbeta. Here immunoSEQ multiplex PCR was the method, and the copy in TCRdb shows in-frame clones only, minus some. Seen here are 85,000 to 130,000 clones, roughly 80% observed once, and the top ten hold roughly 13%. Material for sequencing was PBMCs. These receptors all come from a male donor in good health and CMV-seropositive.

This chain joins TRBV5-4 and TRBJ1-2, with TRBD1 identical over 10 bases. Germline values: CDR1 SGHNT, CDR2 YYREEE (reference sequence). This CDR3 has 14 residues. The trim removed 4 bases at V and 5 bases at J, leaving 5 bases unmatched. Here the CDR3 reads CASSPRTGGYGYTF. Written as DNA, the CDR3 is TGTGCCAGCAGCCCCCGGACAGGGGGTTATGGCTACACCTTC.

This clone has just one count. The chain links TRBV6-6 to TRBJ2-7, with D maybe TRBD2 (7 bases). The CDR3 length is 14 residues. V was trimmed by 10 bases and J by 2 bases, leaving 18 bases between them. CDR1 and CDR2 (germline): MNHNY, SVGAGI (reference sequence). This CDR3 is CAIGRGGTTYEQYF. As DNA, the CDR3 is TGTGCCATTGGGCGGGGAGGGACAACCTACGAGCAGTACTTC.

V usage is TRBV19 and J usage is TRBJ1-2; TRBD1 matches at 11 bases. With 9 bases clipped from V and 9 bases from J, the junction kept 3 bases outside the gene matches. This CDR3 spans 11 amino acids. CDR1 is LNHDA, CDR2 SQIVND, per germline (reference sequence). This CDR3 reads CASGQGASYTF. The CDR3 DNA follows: TGTGCCAGCGGACAGGGGGCTAGCTACACCTTC.

The CDR3 region is CASSIGTSHTDTQYF. In nucleotides, the CDR3 is TGTGCCAGCAGCATCGGGACTAGCCACACAGATACGCAGTATTTT. The chain combines TRBV7-7 with TRBJ2-3; TRBD2 aligns across 9 bases. V was pared by 5 bases and J by 2 bases, with 5 bases of the junction left unmatched. CDR3 length: 15 residues. Germline loops: CDR1 SSHAT, CDR2 FNYEAQ (reference sequence).

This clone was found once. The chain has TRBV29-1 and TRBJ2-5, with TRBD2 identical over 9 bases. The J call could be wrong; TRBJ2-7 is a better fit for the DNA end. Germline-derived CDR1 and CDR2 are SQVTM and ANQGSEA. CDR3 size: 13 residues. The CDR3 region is CSAFSGGGYEQYF. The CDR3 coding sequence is TGCAGCGCCTTTAGCGGGGGAGGCTACGAGCAGTACTTC.

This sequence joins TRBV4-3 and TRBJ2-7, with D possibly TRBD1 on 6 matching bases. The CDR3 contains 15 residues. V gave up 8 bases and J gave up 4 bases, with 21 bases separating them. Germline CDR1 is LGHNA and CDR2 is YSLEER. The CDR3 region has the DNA TGCGCCAGCGCCTTTGGGGGCGAGGGGAGATACGAGCAGTACTTC. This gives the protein CASAFGGEGRYEQYF.

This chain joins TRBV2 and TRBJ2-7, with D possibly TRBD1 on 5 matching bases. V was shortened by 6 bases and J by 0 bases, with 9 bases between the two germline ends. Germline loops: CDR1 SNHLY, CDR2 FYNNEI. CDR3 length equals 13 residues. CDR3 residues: CASRETVSYEQYF. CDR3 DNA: TGTGCCAGCAGGGAGACAGTCTCCTACGAGCAGTACTTC.

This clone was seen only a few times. CDR3 nucleotide sequence: TGTGCCATCAGGGAGGACAGTACTAATGAAAAACTGTTTTTT. Translating it yields CAIREDSTNEKLFF. The V gene is TRBV10-3, the J gene TRBJ1-4; D may be TRBD1 (6 bases). CDR1 is ENHRY, CDR2 SYGVKD, per germline. This CDR3 region has 14 residues. V lost 6 bases and J lost 2, with 10 bases in between.

The CDR3 DNA sequence: TGTGCCAGCAGTTACTGGCAACGGAGTGAGCAGTTCTTC. This encodes CASSYWQRSEQFF. The genes are TRBV6-5 and TRBJ2-1; no reliable D call. The length of the CDR3 is 13 residues. Trimming pared 1 base from V and 9 bases from J, leaving 10 bases between. CDR1 is MNHEY, CDR2 SVGAGI, per germline.

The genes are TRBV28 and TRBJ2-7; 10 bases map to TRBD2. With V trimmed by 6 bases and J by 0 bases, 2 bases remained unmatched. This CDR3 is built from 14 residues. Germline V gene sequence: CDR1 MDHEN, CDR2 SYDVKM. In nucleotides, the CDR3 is TGTGCCAGCAGGGGGACTAGCGACTCCTACGAGCAGTACTTC. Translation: CASRGTSDSYEQYF.

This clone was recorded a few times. The CDR3 spells CASSAEASVEQYF. The CDR3 coding sequence is TGTGCCAGCAGCGCAGAAGCTAGCGTGGAGCAGTACTTC. The chain links TRBV11-3 to TRBJ2-7, with D possibly matching TRBD2 (6 bases). The CDR3 runs to 13 residues. Germline V gene sequence: CDR1 SGHNT, CDR2 YENEEA. V was cut by 5 bases and J by 7 bases, with 15 bases left in between.

The CDR3 reads CASSSPGQRTDTQYF. CDR3 DNA: TGTGCCAGCAGTTCCCCGGGACAGCGCACAGATACGCAGTATTTT. The J gene is TRBJ2-3, the V gene TRBV6-5; 7 nucleotides align to TRBD1. Trimming removed 4 bases from V and 1 base from J; junction bases left unmatched: 5. Per germline, CDR1 MNHEY and CDR2 SVGAGI. This CDR3 is 15 amino acids long.

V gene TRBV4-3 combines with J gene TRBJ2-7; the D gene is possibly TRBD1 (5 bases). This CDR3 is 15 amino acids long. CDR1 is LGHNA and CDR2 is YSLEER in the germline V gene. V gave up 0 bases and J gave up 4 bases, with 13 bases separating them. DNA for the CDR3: TGCGCCAGCAGCCAAGACCAAGGGGCAGCTTACGAGCAGTACTTC. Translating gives CASSQDQGAAYEQYF.